This TCR beta chain was sequenced during a study of OX40 agonist ivuxolimab in advanced cancers. Study details: Among those enrolled, mean age was approximately 62 years (range about 20 to 79) and 75% to 85% were male.

The V gene lost 6 bases and the J gene lost 0 bases, with 14 bases spanning the gap. Germline loops: CDR1 GTSNPN, CDR2 SVGIG (reference sequence). The CDR3 contains 15 residues. People who had autoimmune disease history or systemic immunosuppression were excluded. Data came from immunoSEQ multiplex PCR; TCRdb stores just in-frame clones and leaves some out. The sample yields 60,000 or so clones, roughly 90% seen once. Here the sequenced sample was CD4+ or CD8+ T cells sorted from blood, taken in a trial of the OX40 agonist ivuxolimab. This TCR came from an adult with an advanced solid tumor such as melanoma, head and neck, liver or kidney cancer. This chain links TRBV30 with TRBJ1-4; TRBD1 is a possible D gene (6 bases). The CDR3 sequence: CACLRGPTTNEKLFF. CDR3 in DNA: TGTGCCTGCCTTCGGGGGCCTACAACTAATGAAAAACTGTTTTTT.